Listed here are 5 T cell receptor beta chains from one sample, sequenced in a study of T cell responses to AZD1222 COVID-19 vaccine (dated by TCRdb to the early 2020s). The label giving this sample's time point can be read as: baseline before first vaccination. Libraries came from the immunoSEQ multiplex PCR assay. TCRdb obtained this table from immuneACCESS and retained in-frame rearrangements with V and J assigned. These tables miss some clones; where compared with another copy, unresolved V genes account for less than half of the shortfall, and the remainder is unexplained. The sample table holds fewer than 100,000 clones, of which 90% to 95% were seen once. The ten largest clones capture more than 9.5% of the sample. Sequences were derived from peripheral blood, sampled on day 0 of AZD1222 vaccination. The receptors shown here come from an adult in good health.

V usage is TRBV6-5 and J usage is TRBJ1-4; D is ambiguous. V lost 7 bases to trimming and J lost 8 bases, with 14 bases between them. The CDR3 length is 13 residues. Germline CDR1 MNHEY, CDR2 SVGAGI. The CDR3 loop is CASKDPRKEKLFF. CDR3 in DNA: TGTGCCAGCAAGGATCCTCGCAAGGAAAAACTGTTTTTT.

This clone was seen at least ten times. The chain links TRBV9 to TRBJ1-6; 7 positions match TRBD1. The germline V gene encodes CDR1 SGDLS and CDR2 YYNGEE. V lost 3 bases, J lost 7 bases, and 4 bases stayed unmatched. The CDR3 length is 14 residues. The CDR3 DNA sequence: TGTGCCAGCAGCGCACAGGGGAGAAATTCACCCCTCCACTTT. Translated: CASSAQGRNSPLHF.

This sequence joins TRBV19 and TRBJ2-7; perhaps TRBD1 as D (6 bases). V was trimmed by 4 bases and J by 6 bases, leaving 16 bases between them. The CDR3 loop spans 14 amino acids. Germline V CDR1 and CDR2: LNHDA, SQIVND (reference sequence). The DNA of the CDR3 is TGTGCCAGTAGTACCCCTGGCCAGGGGATCGAGCAGTACTTC. Translated: CASSTPGQGIEQYF.

In its sample, this clone was seen a few times. The chain joins TRBV10-1 to TRBJ2-1; 9 bases align to TRBD2. V lost 3 bases, J lost 8 bases, and 8 bases stayed unmatched. This CDR3 is 15 amino acids long. Germline CDR1 and CDR2: WNHNN and SYGVQD (reference sequence). For the CDR3, the DNA is TGCGCCAGCAGTGACGGGAGCGGGGGGTACCATGAGCAGTTCTTC. Its translation is CASSDGSGGYHEQFF.

The genes are TRBV3-1 (or the pseudogene TRBV3-2) and TRBJ2-7; a weak D match, TRBD2 (5 bases). V lost 0 bases, J lost 5 bases, and 17 bases lay in between. Germline CDR1 LGHDT, CDR2 YNNKEL (reference sequence). The CDR3 covers 16 residues. Here the CDR3 DNA reads TGTGCCAGCAGCCAAGATTTAGGAGGAAGTCGCCACGAGCAGTACTTC. Protein sequence: CASSQDLGGSRHEQYF.